The rows below give T cell receptor beta chains drawn from one sample of a study of blood T cells in healthy people across ages. TCRdb redid the calling of the 5' RACE reads with MiXCR, one entry per CDR3 protein. The sample records approximately 800,000 distinct CDR3 sequences, approximately 25% being singletons. Separately, the same data were catalogued under a study of T cells of mothers and their children.

Material: blood. Receptors originate from a boy aged 5 to 17 in good health. Both conserved end residues are part of each CDR3. The order of the fields is D gene, V gene, clone size, J gene, CDR3 protein, CDR3 DNA. A D gene is named only where the DNA matches it firmly. Part of the rows lack a size; the others show once, few, many or a class for expanded clones.

D gene: -
V gene: TRBV5-5
clone size: many
J gene: TRBJ2-7
CDR3 protein: CASSLAQGSYEQYF
CDR3 DNA: TGTGCCAGCAGCTTGGCCCAGGGATCCTACGAGCAGTACTTC

D gene: -
V gene: TRBV27
clone size: few
J gene: TRBJ1-6
CDR3 protein: CASSSGTGSPLHF
CDR3 DNA: TGTGCCAGCAGTTCCGGGACCGGTTCACCCCTCCACTTT

D gene: TRBD1
V gene: TRBV6-5
clone size: -
J gene: TRBJ2-5
CDR3 protein: CASSYGVRTGDYEKETQYF
CDR3 DNA: TGTGCCAGCAGTTACGGGGTGAGGACAGGGGACTACGAGAAGGAGACCCAGTACTTC

D gene: TRBD1
V gene: TRBV4-3
clone size: -
J gene: TRBJ2-5
CDR3 protein: CASSPGQLIQETQYF
CDR3 DNA: TGCGCCAGCAGCCCGGGACAGTTAATCCAAGAGACCCAGTACTTC

D gene: TRBD1
V gene: TRBV12-3/TRBV12-4
clone size: -
J gene: TRBJ2-7
CDR3 protein: CASSFLGQGFRYEQYF
CDR3 DNA: TGTGCCAGCAGTTTTCTGGGACAGGGTTTTCGCTACGAGCAGTACTTC

D gene: -
V gene: TRBV11-2
clone size: few
J gene: TRBJ2-3
CDR3 protein: CASSLAPWGNTDTQYF
CDR3 DNA: TGTGCCAGCAGCTTAGCCCCTTGGGGGAACACAGATACGCAGTATTTT

D gene: -
V gene: TRBV29-1
clone size: few
J gene: TRBJ2-7
CDR3 protein: CSVDKGSNEQYF
CDR3 DNA: TGCAGCGTTGATAAAGGGTCGAACGAGCAGTACTTC

D gene: TRBD2
V gene: TRBV7-8
clone size: once
J gene: TRBJ2-4
CDR3 protein: CASSLRLAGIAKNIQYF
CDR3 DNA: TGTGCCAGCAGCTTAAGACTAGCGGGGATAGCCAAAAACATTCAGTACTTC

D gene: TRBD2
V gene: TRBV14
clone size: few
J gene: TRBJ2-2
CDR3 protein: CASSRLAGGRKNTGELFF
CDR3 DNA: TGTGCCAGCAGTCGGCTAGCGGGAGGGCGAAAGAACACCGGGGAGCTGTTTTTT

D gene: -
V gene: TRBV5-6
clone size: -
J gene: TRBJ2-1
CDR3 protein: CASSLFLDTQRYNEQFF
CDR3 DNA: TGTGCCAGCAGCTTGTTTCTGGACACCCAACGTTACAATGAGCAGTTCTTC

D gene: -
V gene: TRBV11-2
clone size: -
J gene: TRBJ2-2
CDR3 protein: CASSLYSGTGELFF
CDR3 DNA: TGTGCCAGCAGCTTATACAGCGGGACCGGGGAGCTGTTTTTT

D gene: TRBD2
V gene: TRBV11-2
clone size: many
J gene: TRBJ2-1
CDR3 protein: CASRPGLAGSYNEQFF
CDR3 DNA: TGTGCCAGCAGACCGGGACTAGCGGGTTCCTACAATGAGCAGTTCTTC

D gene: TRBD2
V gene: TRBV27
clone size: -
J gene: TRBJ2-7
CDR3 protein: CASSLSLAAYEQYF
CDR3 DNA: TGTGCCAGCAGTTTATCCCTAGCGGCCTACGAGCAGTACTTC

D gene: -
V gene: TRBV7-9
clone size: few
J gene: TRBJ1-2
CDR3 protein: CASSLIQHQPRYGYTF
CDR3 DNA: TGTGCCAGCAGCTTAATCCAGCACCAACCTAGGTATGGCTACACCTTC

D gene: -
V gene: TRBV7-3
clone size: -
J gene: TRBJ2-7
CDR3 protein: CASSLMAGPCEQYF
CDR3 DNA: TGTGCCAGCAGCTTAATGGCGGGGCCCTGCGAGCAGTACTTC

D gene: -
V gene: TRBV21-1
clone size: -
J gene: TRBJ1-6
CDR3 protein: CASSKRQGAPDNSPLHF
CDR3 DNA: TGTGCCAGCAGCAAAAGACAGGGGGCGCCAGATAATTCACCCCTCCACTTT

D gene: -
V gene: TRBV7-9
clone size: -
J gene: TRBJ1-2
CDR3 protein: CASSLGDADGYTF
CDR3 DNA: TGTGCCAGCAGCTTAGGGGATGCGGATGGCTACACCTTC

D gene: TRBD1
V gene: TRBV7-2
clone size: -
J gene: TRBJ2-7
CDR3 protein: CASSLVQGADEQYF
CDR3 DNA: TGTGCCAGCAGCTTAGTACAGGGGGCCGACGAGCAGTACTTC

D gene: TRBD1
V gene: TRBV5-1
clone size: many
J gene: TRBJ2-5
CDR3 protein: CASSLTGGRETQYF
CDR3 DNA: TGCGCCAGCAGCTTGACAGGGGGCCGAGAGACCCAGTACTTC

D gene: -
V gene: TRBV25-1
clone size: few
J gene: TRBJ1-6
CDR3 protein: CASSDLGGSSPLHF
CDR3 DNA: TGTGCCAGCAGTGATCTTGGGGGTTCGTCACCCCTCCACTTT

D gene: TRBD2
V gene: TRBV20-1
clone size: -
J gene: TRBJ2-2
CDR3 protein: CSAEGLAGTGELFF
CDR3 DNA: TGCAGTGCCGAAGGACTAGCGGGCACCGGGGAGCTGTTTTTT

D gene: TRBD2
V gene: TRBV7-3
clone size: few
J gene: TRBJ2-5
CDR3 protein: CASSQRGTSDQETQYF
CDR3 DNA: TGTGCCAGCAGCCAAAGAGGGACTAGCGACCAAGAGACCCAGTACTTC

D gene: -
V gene: TRBV7-6
clone size: -
J gene: TRBJ2-2
CDR3 protein: CASSGVVTGELFF
CDR3 DNA: TGTGCCAGCTCGGGGGTGGTCACCGGGGAGCTGTTTTTT

D gene: -
V gene: TRBV5-1
clone size: few
J gene: TRBJ2-2
CDR3 protein: CASRRGTNTGELFF
CDR3 DNA: TGCGCCAGCCGGCGGGGCACAAACACCGGGGAGCTGTTTTTT

D gene: TRBD2
V gene: TRBV20-1
clone size: -
J gene: TRBJ2-7
CDR3 protein: CSANLAGVTFYEQYF
CDR3 DNA: TGCAGTGCCAACCTAGCGGGAGTAACGTTCTACGAGCAGTACTTC

D gene: -
V gene: TRBV6-5
clone size: -
J gene: TRBJ2-1
CDR3 protein: CASGRGDNEQFF
CDR3 DNA: TGTGCCAGCGGGAGAGGGGACAATGAGCAGTTCTTC

D gene: -
V gene: TRBV10-3
clone size: -
J gene: TRBJ2-1
CDR3 protein: CAISPLANEQFF
CDR3 DNA: TGTGCCATCAGTCCCCTGGCCAATGAGCAGTTCTTC

D gene: TRBD1
V gene: TRBV6-5
clone size: -
J gene: TRBJ1-4
CDR3 protein: CASSYPGQGGGTNEKLFF
CDR3 DNA: TGTGCCAGCAGTTACCCGGGACAGGGAGGAGGAACTAATGAAAAACTGTTTTTT

D gene: -
V gene: TRBV5-1
clone size: few
J gene: TRBJ2-5
CDR3 protein: CASSLNGGGETQYF
CDR3 DNA: TGCGCCAGCAGCTTGAACGGGGGCGGAGAGACCCAGTACTTC

D gene: -
V gene: TRBV28
clone size: -
J gene: TRBJ1-1
CDR3 protein: CASSFRPGTLNTEAFF
CDR3 DNA: TGTGCCAGCAGTTTCCGGCCTGGGACTTTGAACACTGAAGCTTTCTTT

D gene: -
V gene: TRBV29-1
clone size: few
J gene: TRBJ2-5
CDR3 protein: CSVAYGYQETQYF
CDR3 DNA: TGCAGCGTTGCGTACGGGTACCAAGAGACCCAGTACTTC

D gene: TRBD2
V gene: TRBV6-2/TRBV6-3
clone size: -
J gene: TRBJ2-5
CDR3 protein: CASTPSGKYQETQYF
CDR3 DNA: TGTGCCAGCACCCCTAGCGGGAAGTACCAAGAGACCCAGTACTTC

D gene: TRBD1
V gene: TRBV5-6
clone size: few
J gene: TRBJ2-7
CDR3 protein: CASSLGTAAAYEQYF
CDR3 DNA: TGTGCCAGCAGCTTAGGGACAGCGGCAGCCTACGAGCAGTACTTC

D gene: -
V gene: TRBV5-1
clone size: few
J gene: TRBJ2-2
CDR3 protein: CASSLGQYTGELFF
CDR3 DNA: TGCGCCAGCAGCTTAGGACAGTACACCGGGGAGCTGTTTTTT

D gene: -
V gene: TRBV19
clone size: -
J gene: TRBJ1-3
CDR3 protein: CASSIIETGNTIYF
CDR3 DNA: TGTGCCAGTAGTATCATAGAGACTGGAAACACCATATATTTT

D gene: TRBD1
V gene: TRBV7-9
clone size: -
J gene: TRBJ2-3
CDR3 protein: CASSPRDRVPDTQYF
CDR3 DNA: TGTGCCAGCAGCCCACGGGACAGAGTTCCAGATACGCAGTATTTT

D gene: TRBD2
V gene: TRBV28
clone size: few
J gene: TRBJ2-3
CDR3 protein: CASSSPFEAGGSTDTQYF
CDR3 DNA: TGTGCCAGCAGTTCCCCCTTTGAGGCGGGGGGAAGCACAGATACGCAGTATTTT

D gene: -
V gene: TRBV27
clone size: -
J gene: TRBJ1-2
CDR3 protein: CASSLSGPGIDGYTF
CDR3 DNA: TGTGCCAGCAGTTTATCGGGACCAGGGATCGATGGCTACACCTTC

D gene: -
V gene: TRBV20-1
clone size: -
J gene: TRBJ2-7
CDR3 protein: CSARVEGRLFYEQYF
CDR3 DNA: TGCAGTGCTAGAGTCGAGGGACGGCTTTTCTACGAGCAGTACTTC

D gene: TRBD1
V gene: TRBV6-2/TRBV6-3
clone size: -
J gene: TRBJ2-7
CDR3 protein: CASSSGQAGEQYF
CDR3 DNA: TGTGCCAGCAGTTCCGGACAGGCTGGGGAGCAGTACTTC

D gene: TRBD1
V gene: TRBV14
clone size: few
J gene: TRBJ2-7
CDR3 protein: CASSPGQNPYEQYF
CDR3 DNA: TGTGCCAGCAGCCCGGGACAGAACCCCTACGAGCAGTACTTC

D gene: TRBD1
V gene: TRBV12-3/TRBV12-4
clone size: -
J gene: TRBJ2-5
CDR3 protein: CASRGTGRVDTQYF
CDR3 DNA: TGTGCCAGCAGGGGGACAGGGAGAGTCGATACCCAGTACTTC

D gene: -
V gene: TRBV6-2/TRBV6-3
clone size: -
J gene: TRBJ1-4
CDR3 protein: CASSQTENVKLFF
CDR3 DNA: TGTGCCAGCAGCCAAACAGAGAATGTAAAACTGTTTTTT

D gene: -
V gene: TRBV7-8
clone size: few
J gene: TRBJ2-3
CDR3 protein: CASSPMLVRGDTQYF
CDR3 DNA: TGTGCCAGCAGCCCCATGCTGGTCAGGGGAGATACGCAGTATTTT

D gene: -
V gene: TRBV6-6
clone size: -
J gene: TRBJ1-4
CDR3 protein: CAGRDPGPTNEKLFF
CDR3 DNA: TGTGCCGGCAGGGATCCCGGACCTACAAATGAAAAACTGTTTTTT

D gene: -
V gene: TRBV5-1
clone size: -
J gene: TRBJ2-7
CDR3 protein: CASSVTPDTTYEQYF
CDR3 DNA: TGCGCCAGCAGCGTGACACCCGACACCACCTACGAGCAGTACTTC

D gene: -
V gene: TRBV4-1
clone size: -
J gene: TRBJ2-7
CDR3 protein: CASSQEEEVLVYEQYF
CDR3 DNA: TGCGCCAGCAGCCAAGAGGAGGAGGTGTTAGTCTACGAGCAGTACTTC

D gene: -
V gene: TRBV6-1
clone size: few
J gene: TRBJ2-1
CDR3 protein: CASSEALLREQFF
CDR3 DNA: TGTGCCAGCAGTGAAGCGCTGCTTAGGGAGCAGTTCTTC

D gene: TRBD2
V gene: TRBV12-3/TRBV12-4
clone size: -
J gene: TRBJ2-3
CDR3 protein: CASSERGDTQYF
CDR3 DNA: TGTGCCAGCAGTGAGCGGGGAGATACGCAGTATTTT

D gene: -
V gene: TRBV29-1
clone size: -
J gene: TRBJ2-7
CDR3 protein: CSVEEVLEEGWYEQYF
CDR3 DNA: TGCAGCGTTGAAGAGGTTTTGGAGGAGGGCTGGTACGAGCAGTACTTC